One and the same sample provided the 16 T cell receptor beta chains below, sequenced in a study of CD8+ T cells in alopecia areata. Treatment described: oral pan-JAK inhibitor, 5-10 mg twice daily. RNA extraction was followed by reverse transcription into cDNA, which acted as the sequencing template. Sequencing was performed with immunoSEQ multiplex PCR; in TCRdb, only in-frame clones are kept and a portion is missing. The sample lists about 140,000 clones, around half occurring once. The specimen was CD8+ T cells sorted from blood, collected at week 4, from a patient treated with tofacitinib. The receptors originated from a human donor with alopecia areata.

This clone has just one count. This sequence joins TRBV5-6 and TRBJ2-4; tentatively, D is TRBD2 (5 bases). The germline gives CDR1 SGHDT, CDR2 YYEEEE. The CDR3 is made up of 16 amino acids. Trimming removed 6 bases from V and 2 bases from J, with 18 bases in between. The CDR3 DNA is TGTGCCAGCACCATAAACTTCGGGAAGTCCAAAAACATTCAGTACTTC. Protein sequence: CASTINFGKSKNIQYF.

This clone was detected only once. This chain connects TRBV4-2 to TRBJ1-2, with 9 nucleotides matching TRBD1. Unmatched junction bases numbered 8, after V lost 0 bases and J lost 3 bases. The CDR3 sequence is 17 residues long. CDR1 and CDR2 from the germline V gene are LGHNA and YNFKEQ. The CDR3 nucleotides are TGTGCCAGCAGCCAAGATGCAAGGACAGGGGAGTACTATGGCTACACCTTC. This encodes CASSQDARTGEYYGYTF.

The chain couples TRBV6-5 to TRBJ2-7, with 7 positions matching TRBD1. The CDR3 is made up of 13 amino acids. V was pared by 7 bases and J by 3 bases, with 6 bases of the junction left unmatched. Germline assignment: CDR1 MNHEY and CDR2 SVGAGI. This chain's CDR3 is CASNDRAGYEQYF. CDR3 nucleotides: TGTGCCAGCAACGACAGGGCGGGCTACGAGCAGTACTTC.

The chain carries TRBV13 and TRBJ2-7; tentative D call: TRBD2 (5 bases). The CDR3 contains 13 residues. The germline gives CDR1 PRHDT, CDR2 FYEKMQ (reference sequence). The germline V and J ends were trimmed by 5 bases and 2 bases, with 10 bases remaining between them. The CDR3: CASSPEGTYEQYF. In DNA form, the CDR3 reads TGTGCCAGCAGCCCCGAGGGTACCTACGAGCAGTACTTC.

The chain is built from TRBV6-6 and TRBJ1-6, with 8 bases identical to TRBD1. CDR1 and CDR2 from the germline V gene are MNHNY and SVGAGI (reference sequence). J was trimmed by 4 bases and V by 6 bases; bases with no gene match: 8. The CDR3 consists of 16 residues. Here the CDR3 reads CASRQTGQGYNSPLHF. DNA of the CDR3: TGTGCCAGCAGACAAACCGGACAGGGTTATAATTCACCCCTCCACTTT.

The chain links TRBV4-3 to TRBJ1-6; D may be TRBD1 (5 bases). Germline V gives CDR1 LGHNA, CDR2 YSLEER. V shed 0 bases and J shed 7 bases, with 16 bases lying between them. The CDR3 sequence is 17 residues long. In nucleotides, the CDR3 is TGCGCCAGCAGCCAAGACTTCGGAGGGGAGGCGAATTCACCCCTCCACTTT. Residues: CASSQDFGGEANSPLHF.

This chain joins TRBV29-1 and TRBJ1-1, with no clear D. CDR1 is SQVTM, CDR2 ANQGSEA, per germline. Trimming removed 4 bases at V and 4 bases at J, with 13 bases between. The length of the CDR3 is 13 residues. The CDR3 sequence is CSVVLWVVTEAFF. CDR3 bases: TGCAGCGTTGTCCTTTGGGTCGTCACTGAAGCTTTCTTT.

The rearrangement links TRBV7-2 to TRBJ2-5; D is undetermined. Germline V gene data show CDR1 as SGHTA and CDR2 as FQGNSA. The CDR3 length is 13 residues. Deletions cut 4 bases from V and 1 base from J, with 7 bases between. CDR3 DNA sequence: TGTGCCAGCAGCTCCTTTCTCCAAGAGACCCAGTACTTC. It is translated as CASSSFLQETQYF.

The chain links TRBV29-1 to TRBJ2-5; possible D gene TRBD1, 7 bases. CDR3 length equals 13 residues. V was cut by 5 bases and J by 4 bases, with 14 bases left in between. Germline assignment: CDR1 SQVTM and CDR2 ANQGSEA. As DNA, the CDR3 is TGCAGCGTTCCAGGGGGGCCGGGAGAGACCCAGTACTTC. Translating gives CSVPGGPGETQYF. Together with reference TRBV29-1 and TRBJ2-5, the CDR3 gives the full variable domain: SAVISQKPSRDICQRGTSLTIQCQVDSQVTMMFWYRQQPGQSLTLIATANQGSEATYESGFVIDKFPISRPNLTFSTLTVSNMSPEDSSIYLCSVPGGPGETQYFGPGTRLLVL.

The rearrangement uses TRBV4-1 and TRBJ1-4; TRBD1 agrees at 7 bases. Germline assignment: CDR1 MGHRA and CDR2 YSYEKL. The J segment lost 6 bases and the V segment lost 0 bases, leaving 7 bases of the junction unmatched. There are 16 residues in the CDR3. The CDR3 sequence is CASSQDPTGSYEKLFF. For the CDR3, the DNA is TGCGCCAGCAGCCAAGACCCGACAGGGAGTTATGAAAAACTGTTTTTT.

Only a few counts were recorded for this clone. Other DNA variants within this sample encode the same CDR3. The chain combines TRBV30 with TRBJ2-2; weak D call: TRBD1 (6 bases). This CDR3 has 12 amino acids. Trimming pared 1 base from V and 6 bases from J, leaving 6 bases between. Germline V gene sequence: CDR1 GTSNPN, CDR2 SVGIG (reference sequence). The CDR3 DNA is TGTGCCTGGAGTGAGGGGGCCGGGGAGCTGTTTTTT. Its translation: CAWSEGAGELFF.

This clone was seen only once. The chain has TRBV30 and TRBJ1-5; D may be TRBD1 (5 bases). V lost 3 bases and J lost 0, with 12 bases in between. The CDR3 is made up of 15 amino acids. The germline V gene encodes CDR1 GTSNPN and CDR2 SVGIG (reference sequence). The CDR3 loop reads CAWRRKGNSNQPQHF. The DNA for the CDR3 is TGTGCCTGGAGGCGGAAGGGGAATAGCAATCAGCCCCAGCATTTT.

V usage is TRBV13 and J usage is TRBJ2-2; D not resolved. V lost 0 bases and J lost 3, with 5 bases in between. The germline CDR1 and CDR2 sequences are PRHDT and FYEKMQ (reference sequence). This CDR3 contains 14 residues. Here the CDR3 DNA reads TGTGCCAGCAGCTTAGGAGGGTACACCGGGGAGCTGTTTTTT. Its translation: CASSLGGYTGELFF.

This chain uses TRBV2 with TRBJ2-2; no clear D. CDR1 is SNHLY and CDR2 is FYNNEI in the germline V gene. The CDR3 spans 14 residues. V lost 7 bases to trimming and J lost 4 bases, with 13 bases between them. The CDR3 bases are TGTGCCAGCATGGTTGGACCACGCACCGGGGAGCTGTTTTTT. This encodes CASMVGPRTGELFF.

Comments on this clone: One junction end disagrees with the germline gene, perhaps due to a read error. The chain employs TRBV13 and TRBJ2-7, with TRBD2 matching 7 bases. CDR1 is PRHDT, CDR2 FYEKMQ, per germline (reference sequence). The CDR3 has 13 residues. The CDR3 DNA reads as TGTGCCAGCAGCTTCTGGGGCCCGGGGGGAAGGGACTTC. This gives the protein CASSFWGPGGRDF.

The gene calls are TRBV2 and TRBJ2-7; possibly TRBD1 for D (6 bases). This CDR3 contains 12 residues. Germline CDR1 and CDR2: SNHLY and FYNNEI. Trimming took 8 bases from V and 4 from J, leaving 12 bases between them. The CDR3 loop reads CASRDKFYEQYF. In DNA form, the CDR3 reads TGTGCCAGCCGGGACAAATTTTACGAGCAGTACTTC.